One sample yielded the 22 T cell receptor beta chains listed below, sequenced in a study of early T cells in non-severe SARS-CoV-2 infection. One entry per CDR3 protein, called by TCRdb with MiXCR from the 5' RACE reads. Found here are about 31,000 distinct CDR3 sequences, approximately 6.9% of them singletons; the top ten hold about 13%. Sequencing was performed on whole blood, taken at baseline. These receptors originate from an adult who was a healthcare worker with PCR-confirmed SARS-CoV-2 infection or an uninfected control (not recorded which).

This clonotype was counted only a few times. One end of the junction is discordant with germline, which a read error may explain. This chain joins TRBV11-3 and TRBJ2-3, with TRBD1 matching over 7 bases. The CDR3 extends over 14 amino acids. Germline lookup yields CDR1 SGHNT and CDR2 YENEEA. The CDR3 loop reads CASSLEGAADTQYF. The CDR3 nucleotides are TGTGCCAGCAGCCTAGAGGGGGCGGCAGATACGCAGTATTTT.

This clonotype was counted a few times. J is TRBJ2-7 and V is TRBV7-2, with TRBD1 matching over 9 bases. Trimming removed 1 base from V and 5 bases from J; junction bases left unmatched: 0. Per germline, CDR1 SGHTA and CDR2 FQGNSA. The CDR3 spans 13 residues. The chain's CDR3 is CASSLDRGHEQYF. CDR3 coding DNA: TGTGCCAGCAGCTTAGACAGGGGGCACGAGCAGTACTTC. Full variable domain (rest looked up from reference TRBV7-2 and TRBJ2-7): GAGVSQSPSNKVTEKGKDVELRCDPISGHTALYWYRQSLGQGLEFLIYFQGNSAPDKSGLPSDRFSAERTGGSVSTLTIQRTQQEDSAVYLCASSLDRGHEQYFGPGTRLTVT.

CDR3 in DNA: TGTGCCAGCTCACCATGGAAAACTAGTTTCTCCATCAATGAGCAGTTCTTC. The encoded protein is CASSPWKTSFSINEQFF. The chain links TRBV18 to TRBJ2-1; tentative D call: TRBD2 (5 bases). V lost 2 bases and J 6 bases, leaving 20 bases between the germline ends. Germline V gene lookup returns CDR1 KGHSH and CDR2 LQKENI. The length of the CDR3 is 17 residues. Combining the CDR3 with reference TRBV18 and TRBJ2-1 gives the whole variable domain NAGVMQNPRHLVRRRGQEARLRCSPMKGHSHVYWYRQLPEEGLKFMVYLQKENIIDESGMPKERFSAEFPKEGPSILRIQQVVRGDSAAYFCASSPWKTSFSINEQFFGPGTRLTVL.

About this clonotype itself: The junction shows a germline mismatch at one end, possibly a read error. J is TRBJ1-4 and V is TRBV7-8, with 7 bases that match TRBD1. From germline, CDR1 is SGHVS and CDR2 FQNEAQ. This CDR3 comprises 14 residues. The CDR3 DNA is TGTGCCAGCAGCCCCGACAGGGAGGGCGTGCGTCCGAATTTT. Protein sequence: CASSPDREGVRPNF.

The V and J genes are TRBV11-2 and TRBJ2-7, with D maybe TRBD1 (6 bases). The CDR3 is 12 amino acids. V lost 8 bases to trimming and J lost 3 bases, with 11 bases between them. Germline-derived CDR1 and CDR2 are SGHAT and FQNNGV. CDR3 region: CASLSRGYEQYV. The CDR3 bases are TGTGCCAGCCTCAGCAGGGGCTACGAGCAGTACGTC.

This clonotype has more than one count but fewer than ten. The rearrangement links TRBV28 to TRBJ2-7, with 9 bases lining up with TRBD1. This CDR3 contains 15 residues. V lost 6 bases to trimming and J lost 5 bases; unmatched junction nucleotides: 11. Germline V CDR1 and CDR2: MDHEN, SYDVKM. The CDR3 reads CASRETGTGTDEQYF. The CDR3 DNA reads TGTGCCAGCAGAGAGACCGGGACAGGGACAGACGAGCAGTACTTC. The variable domain in full, completed from reference TRBV28 and TRBJ2-7, reads DVKVTQSSRYLVKRTGEKVFLECVQDMDHENMFWYRQDPGLGLRLIYFSYDVKMKEKGDIPEGYSVSREKKERFSLILESASTNQTSMYLCASRETGTGTDEQYFGPGTRLTVT.

This clonotype was observed many times. The chain joins TRBV20-1 to TRBJ2-3; weak D call: TRBD2 (6 bases). The CDR3 sequence is 15 residues long. Trimming stripped 3 bases from V and 0 bases from J, with 13 bases between. CDR1 and CDR2 (germline): DFQATT, SNEGSKA (reference sequence). CDR3 amino acids: CSASTISGSTDTQYF. In DNA form, the CDR3 reads TGCAGTGCTAGTACGATTAGCGGAAGCACAGATACGCAGTATTTT.

This clonotype was recorded at least ten times. The V call is TRBV20-1, the J call TRBJ1-5; 7 bases agree with TRBD1. Trimming at V came to 5 bases and at J to 3 bases, leaving 7 bases not matched to a gene. The CDR3 totals 14 residues. The germline V gene encodes CDR1 DFQATT and CDR2 SNEGSKA (reference sequence). The CDR3 coding sequence is TGCAGTGCTCGCCTGACAGGGCCCAATCAGCCCCAGCATTTT. It specifies CSARLTGPNQPQHF.

This clonotype occurred many times. This rearrangement joins TRBV28 to TRBJ2-3; D unclear. This CDR3 is built from 15 residues. V lost 6 bases and J 2 bases, leaving 15 bases between the germline ends. The V gene's germline CDR1 is MDHEN and CDR2 SYDVKM. The CDR3 loop reads CASSNDGHSTDTQYF. CDR3 nucleotides: TGTGCCAGCAGCAATGACGGCCACTCCACAGATACGCAGTATTTT.

V gene TRBV6-4 combines with J gene TRBJ2-1; D not resolved. With 4 bases removed from V and 0 bases from J, the gap between germline ends came to 10 bases. CDR3 size: 15 residues. In germline, CDR1 is MRHNA, CDR2 SNTAGT. CDR3 loop: CASSVSLSSYNEQFF. DNA of the CDR3: TGTGCCAGCAGTGTCTCACTAAGCTCCTACAATGAGCAGTTCTTC.

With respect to this clonotype: It is unclear where the CDR3 begins or ends on the DNA, so no DNA is shown, and the CDR3 is as TCRdb lists it. The chain carries TRBV6-5 and TRBJ1-1; no check of the table's D call, TRBD1, against the DNA was made. The CDR3 has 16 amino acids, counting both end residues. The germline CDR1 and CDR2 sequences are MNHEY and SVGAGI. The CDR3 loop is CASSSMWAGGNTEVFF.

This clonotype was counted a few times. The J gene is TRBJ2-2, the V gene TRBV27; 7 bases are shared with TRBD1. The CDR3 has 16 amino acids. Germline V gene sequence: CDR1 MNHEY, CDR2 SMNVEV (reference sequence). Trimming removed 4 bases from V and 4 bases from J; junction bases left unmatched: 9. CDR3 loop: CASSSETGRGTGELFF. The CDR3 nucleotides read TGTGCCAGCAGTTCGGAGACAGGGCGCGGCACCGGGGAGCTGTTTTTT.

This clonotype was observed at least ten times. The J gene is TRBJ2-5, the V gene TRBV5-4; D possibly matches TRBD1 or TRBD2 (6 bases each). The length of the CDR3 is 16 residues. V was shortened by 3 bases and J by 2 bases, with 17 bases between the two germline ends. The germline CDR1 and CDR2 sequences are SGHNT and YYREEE (reference sequence). CDR3 sequence (DNA): TGTGCCAGCAGCTCCGTCTGGGGGGCGGGACAAGAGACCCAGTACTTC. Translating gives CASSSVWGAGQETQYF.

The sample holds many counts of this clonotype. The rearrangement links TRBV20-1 to TRBJ2-3, with 10 bases matching TRBD2. The J segment lost 4 bases and the V segment lost 0 bases, leaving 10 bases of the junction unmatched. The CDR3 has 17 residues. Germline CDR1 DFQATT, CDR2 SNEGSKA (reference sequence). The CDR3 spells CSARDLAGVARADTQYF. CDR3 nucleotide sequence: TGCAGTGCTAGAGACCTAGCGGGAGTCGCGCGGGCAGATACGCAGTATTTT.

CDR3: CASSLARAGAETQYF. CDR3 DNA sequence: TGTGCCAGCAGCTTAGCGCGGGCAGGGGCGGAGACCCAGTACTTC. The chain has TRBV7-2 and TRBJ2-5, with D perhaps TRBD1 (6 bases). There are 15 residues in the CDR3. V gave up 0 bases and J gave up 5 bases, with 13 bases separating them. Germline values: CDR1 SGHTA, CDR2 FQGNSA.

This clonotype has only a few counts. The chain couples TRBV5-5 to TRBJ2-2; D possibly corresponds to TRBD1 (6 bases). Germline V gene data show CDR1 as SGHKS and CDR2 as YYEKEE (reference sequence). CDR3 length: 18 amino acids. Trimming shortened V by 3 bases and J by 0 bases, and 18 bases separated the two germline ends. The CDR3 sequence: CASSWPPPDSPNTGELFF. CDR3 bases: TGTGCCAGCAGCTGGCCCCCTCCGGACAGCCCGAACACCGGGGAGCTGTTTTTT. The whole variable domain, remainder taken from reference TRBV5-5 and TRBJ2-2, is DAGVTQSPTHLIKTRGQQVTLRCSPISGHKSVSWYQQVLGQGPQFIFQYYEKEERGRGNFPDRFSARQFPNYSSELNVNALLLGDSALYLCASSWPPPDSPNTGELFFGEGSRLTVL.

This clonotype has a handful of counts. This sequence joins TRBV28 and TRBJ1-2; no clear D. The CDR3 totals 11 residues. V was trimmed by 6 bases and J by 5 bases, leaving 7 bases between them. Germline CDR1 MDHEN, CDR2 SYDVKM. This CDR3 is CASRAYYGYTF. The CDR3, as DNA: TGTGCCAGCAGGGCCTATTATGGCTACACCTTC.

The chain couples TRBV7-3 to TRBJ2-6; tentative D call: TRBD2 (6 bases). V was cut by 5 bases and J by 1 base, with 18 bases left in between. Germline values: CDR1 SGHTA, CDR2 FQGTGA. The CDR3 is 18 residues long. The CDR3 nucleotides read TGTGCCAGCAGCACCGCCGGGAGCTCCTTTTCTGGGGCCAACGTCCTGACTTTC. It codes for CASSTAGSSFSGANVLTF.

This clonotype was observed at least ten times. Written as DNA, the CDR3 is TGTGCCAGCAGCCCTCCGGGACTTAGCACAGATACGCAGTATTTT. Amino acid sequence: CASSPPGLSTDTQYF. This rearrangement joins TRBV7-2 to TRBJ2-3; the D gene is possibly TRBD2 (6 bases). The CDR3 runs to 15 residues. Germline V gene data show CDR1 as SGHTA and CDR2 as FQGNSA. Trimming stripped 5 bases from V and 0 bases from J, with 12 bases between.

Many counts were recorded for this clonotype. This chain links TRBV5-4 with TRBJ1-2; D ambiguous. Between the trimmed V and J ends, which lost 0 bases and 0 bases, there was a span of 6 bases. This CDR3 contains 14 residues. The germline gives CDR1 SGHNT, CDR2 YYREEE (reference sequence). The CDR3 region is CASSLVPANYGYTF. The CDR3 bases are TGTGCCAGCAGCTTGGTTCCAGCTAACTATGGCTACACCTTC.

This clonotype was recorded a few times. This chain connects TRBV7-9 to TRBJ2-3; D gene ambiguous. Germline V CDR1 and CDR2: SEHNR, FQNEAQ (reference sequence). The V gene lost 5 bases and the J gene lost 2 bases, with 5 bases spanning the gap. This CDR3 is built from 12 residues. CDR3 coding DNA: TGTGCCAGCAGCCCCTACACAGATACGCAGTATTTT. Amino acids: CASSPYTDTQYF.

This chain joins TRBV10-3 and TRBJ2-7; 7 nucleotides align to TRBD1. CDR3 length: 14 residues. The V and J ends lost 6 bases and 2 bases, in that order; junction bases with no gene match: 7. The germline CDR1 and CDR2 sequences are ENHRY and SYGVKD. As DNA, the CDR3 is TGTGCCATCAGGAAGACAGGGAATCCCTACGAGCAGTACTTC. Its translation: CAIRKTGNPYEQYF.